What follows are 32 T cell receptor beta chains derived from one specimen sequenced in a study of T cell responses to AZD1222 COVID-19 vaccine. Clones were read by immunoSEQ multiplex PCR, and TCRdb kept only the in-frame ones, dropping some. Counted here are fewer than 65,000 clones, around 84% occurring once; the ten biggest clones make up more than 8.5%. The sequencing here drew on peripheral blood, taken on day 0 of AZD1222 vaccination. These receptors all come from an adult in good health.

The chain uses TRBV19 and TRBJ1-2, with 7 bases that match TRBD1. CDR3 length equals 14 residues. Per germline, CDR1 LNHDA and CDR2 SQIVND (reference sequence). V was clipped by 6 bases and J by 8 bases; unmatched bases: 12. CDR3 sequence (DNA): TGTGCCAGTAGGACAAGTACAGGGGCCGACGGCTACACCTTC. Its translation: CASRTSTGADGYTF.

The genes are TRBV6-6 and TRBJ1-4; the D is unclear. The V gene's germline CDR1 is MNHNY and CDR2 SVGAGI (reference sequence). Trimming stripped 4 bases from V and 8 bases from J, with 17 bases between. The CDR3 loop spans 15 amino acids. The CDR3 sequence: CASSSRPLDGEKLFF. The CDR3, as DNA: TGTGCCAGCAGTTCTAGACCGCTGGATGGCGAAAAACTGTTTTTT.

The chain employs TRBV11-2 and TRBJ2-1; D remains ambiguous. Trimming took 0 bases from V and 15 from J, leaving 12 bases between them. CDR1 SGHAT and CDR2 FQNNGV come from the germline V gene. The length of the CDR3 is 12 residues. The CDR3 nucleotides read TGTGCCAGCAGCTTAGATCTAGTAGGCACGTTCTTC. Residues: CASSLDLVGTFF.

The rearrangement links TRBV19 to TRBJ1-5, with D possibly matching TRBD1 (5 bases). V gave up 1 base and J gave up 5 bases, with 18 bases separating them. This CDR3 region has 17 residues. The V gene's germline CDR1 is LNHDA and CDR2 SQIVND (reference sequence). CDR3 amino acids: CASSIGYRDSRYQPQHF. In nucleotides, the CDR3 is TGTGCCAGTAGTATAGGTTATAGGGACTCCCGGTATCAGCCCCAGCATTTT. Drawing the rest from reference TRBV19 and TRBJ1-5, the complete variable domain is DGGITQSPKYLFRKEGQNVTLSCEQNLNHDAMYWYRQDPGQGLRLIYYSQIVNDFQKGDIAEGYSVSREKKESFPLTVTSAQKNPTAFYLCASSIGYRDSRYQPQHFGDGTRLSIL.

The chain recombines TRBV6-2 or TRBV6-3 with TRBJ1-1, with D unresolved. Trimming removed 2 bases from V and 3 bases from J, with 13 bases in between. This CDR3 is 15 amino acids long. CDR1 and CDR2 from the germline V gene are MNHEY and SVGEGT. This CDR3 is CASSYGGMVYTEAFF. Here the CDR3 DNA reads TGTGCCAGCAGTTACGGTGGGATGGTTTACACTGAAGCTTTCTTT.

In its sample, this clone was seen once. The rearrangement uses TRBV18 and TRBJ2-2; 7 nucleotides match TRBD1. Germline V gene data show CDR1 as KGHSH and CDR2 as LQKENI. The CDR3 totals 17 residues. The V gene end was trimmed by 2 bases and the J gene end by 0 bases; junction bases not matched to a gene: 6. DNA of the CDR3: TGTGCCAGCTCACCAGGGGTTGGACAGGCGAACACCGGGGAGCTGTTTTTT. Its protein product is CASSPGVGQANTGELFF.

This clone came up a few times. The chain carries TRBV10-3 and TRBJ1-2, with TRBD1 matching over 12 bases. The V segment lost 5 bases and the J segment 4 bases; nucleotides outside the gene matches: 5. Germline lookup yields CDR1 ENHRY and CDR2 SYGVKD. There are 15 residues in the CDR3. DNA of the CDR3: TGTGCCATCAGTTCGGGACAGGGGGCGTTCTATGGCTACACCTTC. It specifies CAISSGQGAFYGYTF.

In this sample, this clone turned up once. CDR3 protein: CASSLGQGNEQFF. Written as DNA, the CDR3 is TGTGCCAGCAGCTTAGGACAGGGCAATGAGCAGTTCTTC. V is TRBV7-7 and J is TRBJ2-1, with 7 bases aligning to TRBD1. Trimming at V came to 1 base and at J to 6 bases, leaving 0 bases not matched to a gene. CDR1 and CDR2 (germline): SSHAT, FNYEAQ (reference sequence). The CDR3 has 13 residues.

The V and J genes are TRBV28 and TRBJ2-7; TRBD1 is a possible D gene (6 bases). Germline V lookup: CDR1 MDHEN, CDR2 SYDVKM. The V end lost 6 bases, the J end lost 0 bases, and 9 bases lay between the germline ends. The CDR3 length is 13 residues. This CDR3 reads CASRQGRSYEQYF. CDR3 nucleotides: TGTGCCAGCAGACAGGGTCGCTCCTACGAGCAGTACTTC.

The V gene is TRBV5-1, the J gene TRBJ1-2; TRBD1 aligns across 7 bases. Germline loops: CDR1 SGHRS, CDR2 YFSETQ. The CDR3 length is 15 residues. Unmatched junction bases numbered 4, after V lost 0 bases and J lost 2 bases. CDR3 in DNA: TGCGCCAGCAGCTTGGACCCACAGGGGAACTATGGCTACACCTTC. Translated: CASSLDPQGNYGYTF.

Here the CDR3 DNA reads TGTGCCTGGCGCGACGATCCTAGGGGTTCTAACTATGGCTACACCTTC. This codes for CAWRDDPRGSNYGYTF. The chain has TRBV30 and TRBJ1-2, with D tentatively TRBD1 (5 bases). The CDR3 has 16 residues. V lost 5 bases, J lost 0 bases, and 19 bases lay in between. Germline-derived CDR1 and CDR2 are GTSNPN and SVGIG (reference sequence).

This chain's CDR3 is CASSAGQRSGANVLTF. The CDR3, as DNA: TGTGCCAGCAGCGCGGGACAGCGCTCTGGGGCCAACGTCCTGACTTTC. The chain carries TRBV11-2 and TRBJ2-6; possible D gene TRBD1, 7 bases. Germline V gene data show CDR1 as SGHAT and CDR2 as FQNNGV. The V end lost 5 bases, the J end lost 0 bases, and 11 bases lay between the germline ends. The CDR3 loop spans 16 amino acids.

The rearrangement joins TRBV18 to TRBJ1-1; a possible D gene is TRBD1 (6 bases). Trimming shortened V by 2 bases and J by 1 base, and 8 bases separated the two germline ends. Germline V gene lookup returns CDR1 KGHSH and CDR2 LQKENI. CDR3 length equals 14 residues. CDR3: CASSPWGRNTEAFF. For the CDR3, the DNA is TGTGCCAGCTCACCATGGGGGCGGAACACTGAAGCTTTCTTT.

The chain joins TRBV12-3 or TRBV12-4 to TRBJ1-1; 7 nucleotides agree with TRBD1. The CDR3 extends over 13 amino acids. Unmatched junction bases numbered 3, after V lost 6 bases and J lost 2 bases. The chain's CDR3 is CASRTGINTEAFF. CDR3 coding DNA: TGTGCCAGCAGGACAGGGATAAACACTGAAGCTTTCTTT.

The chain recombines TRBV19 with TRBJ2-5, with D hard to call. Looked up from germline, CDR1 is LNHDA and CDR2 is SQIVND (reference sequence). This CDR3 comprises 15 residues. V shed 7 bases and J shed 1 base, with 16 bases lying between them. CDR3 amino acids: CASNVLGSPQETQYF. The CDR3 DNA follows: TGTGCCAGTAATGTTTTAGGCAGCCCCCAAGAGACCCAGTACTTC.

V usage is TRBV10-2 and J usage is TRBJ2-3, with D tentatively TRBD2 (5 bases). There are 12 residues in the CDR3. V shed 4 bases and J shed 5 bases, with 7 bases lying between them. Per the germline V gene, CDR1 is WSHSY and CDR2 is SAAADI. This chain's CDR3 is CASSGAGDTQYF. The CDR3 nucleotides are TGCGCCAGCAGTGGGGCGGGAGATACGCAGTATTTT.

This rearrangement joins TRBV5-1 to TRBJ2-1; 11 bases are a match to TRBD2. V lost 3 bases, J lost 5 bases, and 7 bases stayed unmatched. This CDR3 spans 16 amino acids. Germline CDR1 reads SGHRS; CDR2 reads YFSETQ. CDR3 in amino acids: CASSSLTSGGNNEQFF. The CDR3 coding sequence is TGCGCCAGCAGCTCCCTTACTAGCGGGGGTAACAATGAGCAGTTCTTC.

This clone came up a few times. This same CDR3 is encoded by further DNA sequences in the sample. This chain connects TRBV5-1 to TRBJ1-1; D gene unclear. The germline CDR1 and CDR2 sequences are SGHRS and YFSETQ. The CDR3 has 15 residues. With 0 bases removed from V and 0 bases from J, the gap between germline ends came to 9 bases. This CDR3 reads CASSLGRIMNTEAFF. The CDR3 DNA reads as TGCGCCAGCAGCTTGGGCCGGATCATGAACACTGAAGCTTTCTTT.

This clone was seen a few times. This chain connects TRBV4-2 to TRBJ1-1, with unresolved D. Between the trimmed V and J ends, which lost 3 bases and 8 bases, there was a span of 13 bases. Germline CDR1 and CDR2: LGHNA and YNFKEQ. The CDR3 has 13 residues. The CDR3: CASSQSYRGEAFF. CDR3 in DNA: TGTGCCAGCAGCCAGTCTTATCGAGGAGAAGCTTTCTTT.

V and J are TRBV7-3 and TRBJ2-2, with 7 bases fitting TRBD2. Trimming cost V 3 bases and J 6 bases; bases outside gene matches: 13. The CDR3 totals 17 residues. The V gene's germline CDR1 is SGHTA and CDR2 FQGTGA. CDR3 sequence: CASSFLPRGGAAGELFF. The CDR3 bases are TGTGCCAGCAGCTTCCTCCCTCGGGGAGGGGCGGCCGGGGAGCTGTTTTTT.

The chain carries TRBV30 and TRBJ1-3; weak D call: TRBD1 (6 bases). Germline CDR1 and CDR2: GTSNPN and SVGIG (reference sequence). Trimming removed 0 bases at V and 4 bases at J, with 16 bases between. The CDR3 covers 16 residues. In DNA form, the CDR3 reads TGTGCCTGGAGTGTACGTCTGGGGGCTCTCGGAAACACCATATATTTT. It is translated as CAWSVRLGALGNTIYF.

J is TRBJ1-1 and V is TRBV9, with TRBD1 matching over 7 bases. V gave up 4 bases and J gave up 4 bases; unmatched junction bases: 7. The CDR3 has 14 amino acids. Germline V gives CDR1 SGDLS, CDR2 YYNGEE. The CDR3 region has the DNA TGTGCCAGCAGCCCGCAAAACAGGGGCACTGAAGCTTTCTTT. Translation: CASSPQNRGTEAFF. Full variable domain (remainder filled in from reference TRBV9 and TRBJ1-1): DSGVTQTPKHLITATGQRVTLRCSPRSGDLSVYWYQQSLDQGLQFLIQYYNGEERAKGNILERFSAQQFPDLHSELNLSSLELGDSALYFCASSPQNRGTEAFFGQGTRLTVV.

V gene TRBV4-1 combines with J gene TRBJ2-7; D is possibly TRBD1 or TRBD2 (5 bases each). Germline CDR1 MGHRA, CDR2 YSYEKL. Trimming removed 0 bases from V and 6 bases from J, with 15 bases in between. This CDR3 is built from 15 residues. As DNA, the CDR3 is TGCGCCAGCAGCCAAGAATTAGGGGCAGGAGGCGAGCAGTACTTC. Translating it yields CASSQELGAGGEQYF.

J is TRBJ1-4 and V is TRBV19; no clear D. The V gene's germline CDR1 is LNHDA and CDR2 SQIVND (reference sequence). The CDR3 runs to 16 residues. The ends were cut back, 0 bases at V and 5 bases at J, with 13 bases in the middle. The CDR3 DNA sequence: TGTGCCAGTAGTATAGAGTCAGCAAGAACCAATGAAAAACTGTTTTTT. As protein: CASSIESARTNEKLFF.

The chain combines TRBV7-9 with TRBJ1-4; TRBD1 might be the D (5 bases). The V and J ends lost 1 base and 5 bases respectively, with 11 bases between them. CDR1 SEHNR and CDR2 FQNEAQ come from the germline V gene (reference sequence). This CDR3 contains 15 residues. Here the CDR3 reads CASSLGGTPNEKLFF. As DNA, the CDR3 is TGTGCCAGCAGCTTAGGTGGGACCCCCAATGAAAAACTGTTTTTT. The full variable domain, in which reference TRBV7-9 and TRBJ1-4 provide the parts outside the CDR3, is DTGVSQNPRHKITKRGQNVTFRCDPISEHNRLYWYRQTLGQGPEFLTYFQNEAQLEKSRLLSDRFSAERPKGSFSTLEIQRTEQGDSAMYLCASSLGGTPNEKLFFGSGTQLSVL.

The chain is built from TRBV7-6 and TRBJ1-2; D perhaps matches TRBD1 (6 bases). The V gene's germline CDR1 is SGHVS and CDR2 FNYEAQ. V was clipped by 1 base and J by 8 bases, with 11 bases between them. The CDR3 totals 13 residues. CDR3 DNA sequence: TGTGCCAGCAGCTTAGGCAGGGGACGGGGCTACACCTTC. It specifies CASSLGRGRGYTF.

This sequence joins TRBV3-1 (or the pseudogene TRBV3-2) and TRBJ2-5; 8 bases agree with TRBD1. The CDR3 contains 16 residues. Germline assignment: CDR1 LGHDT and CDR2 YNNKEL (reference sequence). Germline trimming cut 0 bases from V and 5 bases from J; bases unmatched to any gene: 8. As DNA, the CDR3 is TGTGCCAGCAGCCAAGATTGGACAGGGCCCGGCGAGACCCAGTACTTC. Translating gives CASSQDWTGPGETQYF.

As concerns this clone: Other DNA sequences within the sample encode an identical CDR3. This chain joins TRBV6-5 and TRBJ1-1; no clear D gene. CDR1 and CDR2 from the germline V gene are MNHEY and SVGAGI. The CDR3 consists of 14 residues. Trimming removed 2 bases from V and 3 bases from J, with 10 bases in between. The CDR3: CASSYRGGDTEAFF. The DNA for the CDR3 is TGTGCCAGCAGTTACCGGGGTGGGGACACTGAAGCTTTCTTT.

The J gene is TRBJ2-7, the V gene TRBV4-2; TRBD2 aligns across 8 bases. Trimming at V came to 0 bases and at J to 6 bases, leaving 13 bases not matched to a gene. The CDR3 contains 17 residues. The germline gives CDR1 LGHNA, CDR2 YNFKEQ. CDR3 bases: TGTGCCAGCAGCCAAGATTTACGGGCGGGAGGCTTTGGCGAGCAGTACTTC. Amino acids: CASSQDLRAGGFGEQYF.

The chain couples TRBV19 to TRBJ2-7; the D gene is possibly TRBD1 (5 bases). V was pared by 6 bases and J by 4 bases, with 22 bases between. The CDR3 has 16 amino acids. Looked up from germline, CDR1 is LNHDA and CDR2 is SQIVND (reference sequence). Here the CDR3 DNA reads TGTGCCAGTAGCCCTTCCTCGACAGCGTGGGGTTACGAGCAGTACTTC. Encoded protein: CASSPSSTAWGYEQYF.

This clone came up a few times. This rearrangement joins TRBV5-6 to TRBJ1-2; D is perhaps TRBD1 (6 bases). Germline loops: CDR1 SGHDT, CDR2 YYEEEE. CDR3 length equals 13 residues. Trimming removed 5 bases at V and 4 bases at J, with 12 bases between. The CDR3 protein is CASRRDTIYGYTF. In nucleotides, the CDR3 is TGTGCCAGCAGGCGGGACACGATCTATGGCTACACCTTC.

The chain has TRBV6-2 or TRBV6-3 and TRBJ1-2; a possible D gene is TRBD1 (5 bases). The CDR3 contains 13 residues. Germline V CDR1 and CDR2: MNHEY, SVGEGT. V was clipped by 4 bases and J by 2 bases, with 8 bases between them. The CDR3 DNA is TGTGCCAGCAGTTCCCCAGGGAACTATGGCTACACCTTC. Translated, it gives CASSSPGNYGYTF.